This T cell receptor beta chain originates from a study of blood T cell repertoires in COVID-19 (dated by TCRdb to the early 2020s). At the level of the whole study: Samples covering the acute and convalescent phases of COVID-19 were provided by collaborators in the United States, Italy and Spain. The material from the prospective study consisted of cDNA or gDNA derived from T cells, B-cell-depleted T cells, or PBMCs. The dataset comprised deeply sampled blood TCRbeta repertoires from subjects exposed to, actively infected with, or recovered from COVID-19. The repertoires were made available in a free public database intended to serve as a resource for research on the immune response to SARS-CoV-2. Samples came from the ongoing ImmuneRACE study (first 160 participants) plus 1,254 subjects from 6 global collaborators. A de-identified subject ID, COVID-19 status, age in years and sex were almost always included in the sample metadata. HLA class I and class II types, where available, came from metadata supplied by the sample provider rather than from assay-based typing.

Points on this clone: Its antigen specificity is not known. No base qualities exist here, and no much larger clone lies one base off it.

Whole blood was collected in K2EDTA tubes by collaborating institutions according to the institutions' own protocols. For TCRbeta analysis, collaborator samples were shipped as frozen whole blood, as isolated PBMCs, or as DNA extracted from either sample type. Study-wide conclusions, independent of this receptor: Clinical and demographic metadata were provided uncurated, with the amount varying by source and participant.

TCRbeta CDR3 regions were amplified from genomic DNA by means of the immunoSEQ Assay, a bias-controlled multiplex PCR. The source study handled its data this way. The number of nucleated cells in each sample was estimated by amplification of reference gene primers within the assay. Sequence reads were collapsed and filtered to measure the absolute abundance of every unique TCRbeta CDR3 rearrangement. Productive Simpson clonality was computed per sample as the square root of Simpson's diversity index over productive rearrangements. The table was pulled from immuneACCESS by TCRdb, which kept in-frame rearrangements only. Such tables lose some clones; where checked, under half of the loss comes from unresolved V genes, and the rest has no known cause. V, J and clone size were drawn from that table, and D and trimming were deduced from the DNA. Here the sample has some 60,000 clones; around nine tenths occur a single time. The ten largest clones take up 1% of the sample.

The germline V gene (reference sequence) gives CDR1 as LNHDA and CDR2 as SQIVND. CDR3 length: 17 amino acids, cysteine to phenylalanine. Only CDR3 DNA is held: 51 bases, read in frame from base 1. From V the trimming removes 7 bases and from J it removes 0 bases, while the gene matches leave 13 bases of the junction unaccounted for. Sequenced: peripheral blood. The sequence was collected from an older man with acute or convalescent COVID-19. The sequence joins TRBV19 to TRBJ2-3; TRBD2 agrees with 7 junctional bases. The nucleotides read TGTGCCAGTACGTGGGGTGTTGCGGGAGCTAGCACAGATACGCAGTATTTT. Translated, this gives CASTWGVAGASTDTQYF. The variable domain in full, with residues beyond the CDR3 obtained from the reference TRBV19 and TRBJ2-3 genes, is DGGITQSPKYLFRKEGQNVTLSCEQNLNHDAMYWYRQDPGQGLRLIYYSQIVNDFQKGDIAEGYSVSREKKESFPLTVTSAQKNPTAFYLCASTWGVAGASTDTQYFGPGTRLTVL.